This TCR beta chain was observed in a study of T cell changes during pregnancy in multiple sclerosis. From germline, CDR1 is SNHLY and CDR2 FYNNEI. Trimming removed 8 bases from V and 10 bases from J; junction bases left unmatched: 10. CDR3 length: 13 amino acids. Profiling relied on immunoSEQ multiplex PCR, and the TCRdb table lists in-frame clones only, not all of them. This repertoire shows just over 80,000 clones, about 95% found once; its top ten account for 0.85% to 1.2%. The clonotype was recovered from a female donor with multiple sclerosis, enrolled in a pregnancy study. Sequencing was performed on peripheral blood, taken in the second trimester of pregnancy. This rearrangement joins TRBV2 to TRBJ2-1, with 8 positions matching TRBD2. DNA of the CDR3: TGTGCCAGCCCCGCCTCTACTAGCGGCGAGCAGTTCTTC. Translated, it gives CASPASTSGEQFF. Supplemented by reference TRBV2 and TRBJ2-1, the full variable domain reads EPEVTQTPSHQVTQMGQEVILRCVPISNHLYFYWYRQILGQKVEFLVSFYNNEISEKSEIFDDQFSVERPDGSNFTLKIRSTKLEDSAMYFCASPASTSGEQFFGPGTRLTVL.